The entry below gives a single T cell receptor (beta chain) sequence along with its context. Germline CDR1 SGHNT, CDR2 YYREEE (reference sequence). This CDR3 region has 14 residues. V was shortened by 3 bases and J by 8 bases, with 17 bases between the two germline ends. The record originates from a study of blood T cell repertoires in COVID-19. About the research overall: The United States, Italy and Spain were the sources of the acute and convalescent COVID-19 samples. Sample material is recorded as cDNA or gDNA derived from T cells, B-cell-depleted T cells, or PBMCs.

As originally analysed: Amplification with reference gene primers provided the estimates of nucleated cell counts. Method: immunoSEQ multiplex PCR; TCRdb's copy keeps in-frame clones and lacks some. V and J calls and clone size are given by that table; D and trimming were obtained from the DNA. There are some 150,000 clones in the sample; roughly 81% occur only once, and approximately 7.7% lies in the top ten. Sequencing input: peripheral blood. The receptor was derived from a man aged 40-50 years who had recovered from COVID-19. The V and J genes are TRBV5-4 and TRBJ1-2, with a tentative D call TRBD1 (5 bases). CDR3 residues: CASSWGGDGWGYTF. The DNA of the CDR3 is TGTGCCAGCAGCTGGGGAGGGGACGGTTGGGGCTACACCTTC. The variable domain in full, with the rest retrieved from reference TRBV5-4 and TRBJ1-2, is ETGVTQSPTHLIKTRGQQVTLRCSSQSGHNTVSWYQQALGQGPQFIFQYYREEENGRGNFPPRFSGLQFPNYSSELNVNALELDDSALYLCASSWGGDGWGYTFGSGTRLTVV.